These 19 T cell receptor beta chains came from one sample sequenced in a study of T cells in Graves' hyperthyroidism and ophthalmopathy. From RNA transcripts, TCR beta CDR3 regions were amplified. The TCR CDR3 first-round RT-PCR relied on the HTBI primer set. TCRdb re-analysed the multiplex PCR reads in MiXCR, keeping a single row per CDR3 protein. The sample holds some 180,000 distinct CDR3 sequences; approximately 17% are singletons and the top ten take under 35%. The sequenced material came from blood. Source of these receptors: a woman aged 45 to 65 with Graves' hyperthyroidism.

In this sample, this clonotype turned up once. The CDR3 protein is CASSLTGTSFADTQYF. CDR3 in DNA: TGTGCCAGCAGCTTAACGGGGACTAGCTTCGCAGATACGCAGTATTTT. This chain joins TRBV7-3 and TRBJ2-3; TRBD2 matches 9 bases. V lost 0 bases, J lost 4 bases, and 5 bases stayed unmatched. This CDR3 comprises 16 residues. Germline V CDR1 and CDR2: SGHTA, FQGTGA.

This clonotype was detected many times. This chain joins TRBV4-1 and TRBJ1-1; 8 bases are shared with TRBD1. CDR1 and CDR2 (germline): MGHRA, YSYEKL. The junction had 12 bases not matched to a gene; V was cut back by 5 bases and J by 1 base. The CDR3 is 17 residues long. CDR3 coding DNA: TGCGCCAGCAGCAACCCTCTTCGGGACAGGAAGAACACTGAAGCTTTCTTT. Amino acid sequence: CASSNPLRDRKNTEAFF.

At least ten counts were recorded for this clonotype. V usage is TRBV29-1 and J usage is TRBJ1-2; D is unclear. The CDR3 contains 10 residues. V dropped 8 bases and J dropped 8 bases, with 12 bases sitting between them. Germline CDR1 is SQVTM and CDR2 is ANQGSEA. The CDR3 nucleotides read TGCAGCACCCGGGGAGGCGGCTACACCTTC. Its protein product is CSTRGGGYTF. Complete variable domain (other parts from reference TRBV29-1 and TRBJ1-2): SAVISQKPSRDICQRGTSLTIQCQVDSQVTMMFWYRQQPGQSLTLIATANQGSEATYESGFVIDKFPISRPNLTFSTLTVSNMSPEDSSIYLCSTRGGGYTFGSGTRLTVV.

There are a few counts of this clonotype. With a much larger clone just one base away, this may be a read error. The V call is TRBV7-9, the J call TRBJ1-1, with a tentative D call TRBD1 (6 bases). The CDR3 is made up of 13 amino acids. Per the germline V gene, CDR1 is SEHNR and CDR2 is FQNEAQ (reference sequence). CDR3 bases: TGTGCCTGCAGCTCGACAGGGAACACTGAAGCTTTCTTT. It specifies CACSSTGNTEAFF.

This clonotype came up many times. The rearrangement links TRBV6-1 to TRBJ1-1, with 7 bases lining up with TRBD1. The junction had 8 bases not matched to a gene; V was cut back by 6 bases and J by 1 base. From germline, CDR1 is MNHNS and CDR2 SASEGT. The CDR3 has 15 amino acids. The CDR3 region is CASSPPGTANTEAFF. The CDR3 DNA is TGTGCCAGCAGCCCCCCGGGGACAGCGAACACTGAAGCTTTCTTT.

This clonotype was counted between two and nine times. The gene calls are TRBV10-3 and TRBJ1-3; the D is unclear. The CDR3 totals 12 residues. The germline V gene has CDR1 ENHRY and CDR2 SYGVKD. Trimming stripped 11 bases from V and 2 bases from J, with 10 bases between. The DNA for the CDR3 is TGTGCCCCTAATGAGGCTGGAAACACCATATATTTT. It is translated as CAPNEAGNTIYF.

This clonotype showed up many times. The chain employs TRBV3-1 and TRBJ2-1, with D perhaps TRBD2 (6 bases). The germline gives CDR1 LGHDT, CDR2 YNNKEL (reference sequence). CDR3 length: 18 residues. V was cut by 0 bases and J by 6 bases, with 21 bases left in between. In nucleotides, the CDR3 is TGTGCCAGCAGCCAAGATTTGGGAGGCTATGGCGGGATCAATGAGCAGTTCTTC. Its protein is CASSQDLGGYGGINEQFF.

The sample holds many counts of this clonotype. V usage is TRBV6-2 or TRBV6-3 and J usage is TRBJ2-7, with TRBD2 matching over 7 bases. Trimming took 2 bases from V and 3 from J; bases not matched to a gene: 4. The CDR3 runs to 14 residues. Germline lookup yields CDR1 MNHEY and CDR2 SVGEGT. The CDR3 protein is CASSYQGLSYEQYF. The CDR3 DNA follows: TGTGCCAGCAGTTACCAGGGACTAAGCTACGAGCAGTACTTC.

The chain employs TRBV20-1 and TRBJ2-1; D is perhaps TRBD2 (5 bases). Germline-derived CDR1 and CDR2 are DFQATT and SNEGSKA (reference sequence). Trimming shortened V by 5 bases and J by 7 bases, and 12 bases separated the two germline ends. The CDR3 is 12 amino acids. The CDR3 DNA reads TGCAGTGCTTTCCGGGAATTGAATGAGCAGTTCTTC. Protein product: CSAFRELNEQFF.

This clonotype was seen a handful of times. This chain links TRBV4-1 with TRBJ2-5, with D possibly being TRBD1 (5 bases). The CDR3 totals 16 residues. Trimming left V 3 bases short and J 3 bases short, with 17 bases between. Germline V gene sequence: CDR1 MGHRA, CDR2 YSYEKL. The CDR3 protein is CASSQVVGVSEETQYF. The CDR3 nucleotides are TGCGCCAGCAGCCAGGTCGTAGGGGTATCGGAAGAGACCCAGTACTTC.

This clonotype was seen a handful of times. This chain links TRBV6-2 or TRBV6-3 with TRBJ2-2; no reliable D call. The CDR3 is 15 residues long. The ends were cut back, 6 bases at V and 8 bases at J, with 19 bases in the middle. Germline CDR1 reads MNHEY; CDR2 reads SVGEGT. The CDR3 region is CASRAQYTLGGELFF. The CDR3 DNA reads TGTGCCAGCAGAGCACAATACACCCTTGGGGGGGAGCTGTTTTTT.

The J gene is TRBJ1-2, the V gene TRBV20-1, with TRBD1 as a possible D gene (6 bases). The V and J ends lost 0 bases and 9 bases respectively, with 17 bases between them. Germline CDR1 and CDR2: DFQATT and SNEGSKA (reference sequence). The CDR3 extends over 14 amino acids. CDR3 in amino acids: CSAREVDRTIRYTF. CDR3 DNA: TGCAGTGCTAGAGAGGTCGACAGGACGATACGCTACACCTTC.

This clonotype was found many times. The chain uses TRBV20-1 and TRBJ2-7; D is undetermined. This CDR3 region has 12 residues. V dropped 3 bases and J dropped 4 bases, with 10 bases sitting between them. Germline-derived CDR1 and CDR2 are DFQATT and SNEGSKA (reference sequence). The CDR3 coding sequence is TGCAGTGCTAGTAAAGGGCCGTACGAGCAGTACTTC. Its translation is CSASKGPYEQYF.

This clonotype appeared many times. The V call is TRBV7-2, the J call TRBJ1-2; possible D gene TRBD1, 5 bases. This CDR3 spans 13 amino acids. The ends were cut back, 4 bases at V and 6 bases at J, with 12 bases in the middle. From germline, CDR1 is SGHTA and CDR2 FQGNSA. For the CDR3, the DNA is TGTGCCAGCAGCTCCGCCAGGGCGGATGGCTACACCTTC. Its translation: CASSSARADGYTF. Full variable domain (outside the CDR3, taken from reference TRBV7-2 and TRBJ1-2): GAGVSQSPSNKVTEKGKDVELRCDPISGHTALYWYRQSLGQGLEFLIYFQGNSAPDKSGLPSDRFSAERTGGSVSTLTIQRTQQEDSAVYLCASSSARADGYTFGSGTRLTVV.

Ten or more counts support this clonotype. The chain uses TRBV6-1 and TRBJ2-5, with TRBD1 matching over 9 bases. Looked up from germline, CDR1 is MNHNS and CDR2 is SASEGT. V lost 4 bases to trimming and J lost 4 bases; unmatched junction nucleotides: 7. This CDR3 comprises 15 residues. This CDR3 is CASSARQGVGETQYF. The CDR3 nucleotides are TGTGCCAGCAGTGCAAGACAGGGGGTGGGAGAGACCCAGTACTTC.

In its sample, this clonotype was seen a few times. V gene TRBV9 combines with J gene TRBJ2-7, with a possible D match to TRBD2 (6 bases). The germline CDR1 and CDR2 sequences are SGDLS and YYNGEE. Trimming removed 0 bases at V and 6 bases at J, with 19 bases between. This CDR3 has 16 amino acids. The CDR3 region is CASSVGGTPRAGEQYF. The DNA for the CDR3 is TGTGCCAGCAGCGTAGGAGGGACGCCGAGAGCGGGCGAGCAGTACTTC.

This clonotype has at least ten counts. The CDR3 here is CASSPAVGQGRSPLHF. The DNA for the CDR3 is TGTGCCAGTAGTCCAGCGGTCGGACAGGGACGATCACCCCTCCACTTT. The V gene is TRBV19, the J gene TRBJ1-6; 8 bases line up with TRBD1. J gave up 10 bases and V 5 bases, and 13 bases lay outside the gene matches. This CDR3 is built from 16 residues. The V gene's germline CDR1 is LNHDA and CDR2 SQIVND (reference sequence).

This clonotype was seen at least ten times. The chain joins TRBV6-2 or TRBV6-3 to TRBJ2-7, with TRBD1 identical over 8 bases. The J segment lost 1 base and the V segment lost 6 bases, leaving 5 bases of the junction unmatched. The V gene's germline CDR1 is MNHEY and CDR2 SVGEGT. The CDR3 sequence is 14 residues long. The CDR3 reads CASRTDRESYEQYF. CDR3 bases: TGTGCCAGCAGGACGGACAGGGAGTCCTACGAGCAGTACTTC.

This clonotype occurred many times. The rearrangement links TRBV7-9 to TRBJ2-3; 9 bases align to TRBD2. CDR3 length equals 16 residues. Germline lookup yields CDR1 SEHNR and CDR2 FQNEAQ (reference sequence). After removal of 1 base from V and 6 bases from J, the junction contained 8 bases not matched to a gene. CDR3 amino acids: CASSLEAGGPTDTQYF. The CDR3 DNA reads TGTGCCAGCAGCTTAGAAGCGGGGGGCCCCACGGATACGCAGTATTTT.